This T cell receptor beta chain was found in a study of T cell changes during pregnancy in multiple sclerosis. With V trimmed by 1 base and J by 2 bases, 5 bases remained unmatched. This CDR3 is 16 amino acids long. Per the germline V gene, CDR1 is SGHVS and CDR2 is FQNEAQ. Some clones are missing from TCRdb's copy, which holds only in-frame ones; the method was immunoSEQ multiplex PCR. The sample shows around 40,000 clones, about 91% of them seen only once. Source: CD4+ T cells from peripheral blood mononuclear cells, taken in the first trimester of pregnancy. The TCR comes from a female donor with multiple sclerosis, enrolled in a pregnancy study. The V and J genes are TRBV7-8 and TRBJ1-5; TRBD1 aligns across 7 bases. CDR3 nucleotide sequence: TGTGCCAGCAGCTTAGTGATCGGGACAGGCAATCAGCCCCAGCATTTT. Translated, it gives CASSLVIGTGNQPQHF.